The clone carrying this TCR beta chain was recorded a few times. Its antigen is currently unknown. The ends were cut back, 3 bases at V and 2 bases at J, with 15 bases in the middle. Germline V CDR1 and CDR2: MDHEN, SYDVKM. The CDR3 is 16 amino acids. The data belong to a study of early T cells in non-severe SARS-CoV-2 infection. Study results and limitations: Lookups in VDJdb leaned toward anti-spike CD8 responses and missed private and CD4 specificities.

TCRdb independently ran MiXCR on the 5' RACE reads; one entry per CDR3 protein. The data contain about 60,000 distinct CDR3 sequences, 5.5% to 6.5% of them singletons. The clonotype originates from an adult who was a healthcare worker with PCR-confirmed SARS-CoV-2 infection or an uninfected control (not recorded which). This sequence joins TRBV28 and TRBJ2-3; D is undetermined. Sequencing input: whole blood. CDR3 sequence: CASSFTPTLTTDTQYF. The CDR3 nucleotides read TGTGCCAGCAGTTTCACTCCGACCCTGACCACAGATACGCAGTATTTT.